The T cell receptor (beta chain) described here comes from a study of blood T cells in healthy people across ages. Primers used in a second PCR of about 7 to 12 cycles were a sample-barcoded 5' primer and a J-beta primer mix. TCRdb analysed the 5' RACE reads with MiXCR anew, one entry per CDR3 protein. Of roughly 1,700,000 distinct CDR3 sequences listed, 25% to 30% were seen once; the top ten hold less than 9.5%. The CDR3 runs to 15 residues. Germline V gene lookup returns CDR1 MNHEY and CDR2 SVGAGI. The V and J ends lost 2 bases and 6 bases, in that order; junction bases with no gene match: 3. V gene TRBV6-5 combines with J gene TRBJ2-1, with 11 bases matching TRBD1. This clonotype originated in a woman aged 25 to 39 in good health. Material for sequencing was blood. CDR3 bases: TGTGCCAGCAGTTACGATGGGACAGGGGGCAATGAGCAGTTCTTC. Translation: CASSYDGTGGNEQFF.